Listed below are T cell receptor beta chains from one sample, sequenced in a study of T-cell reconstitution after alpha-beta-depleted transplantation in children. TCRdb reanalysed the PCR reads using MiXCR and keeps one entry per CDR3 protein. The table lists around 480,000 distinct CDR3 sequences, about 33% of them singletons, with about 2.3% in the top ten. Material: PBMCs from the stem cell graft donor, obtained from the stem cell graft. The receptor set was obtained from a human donor who donated a stem cell graft to a child with aplastic anemia. Both conserved end residues are part of each CDR3. D genes are given only for firm matches. Clone size is not always given. Where it is, it says once, few, many or a class for expanded clones.

d_gene: TRBD2
j_gene: TRBJ2-7
v_gene: TRBV12-3/TRBV12-4
abundance: -
CDR3nt: TGTGCCAGCAGTTTAGCGGAAAGACTAGCGGAGGACCCCTACGAGCAGTACTTC
CDR3aa: CASSLAERLAEDPYEQYF

d_gene: TRBD1
j_gene: TRBJ1-2
v_gene: TRBV6-1
abundance: -
CDR3nt: TGTGCCAGCAGGAGGGGGACAGACGGAGGCTACACCTTC
CDR3aa: CASRRGTDGGYTF

d_gene: -
j_gene: TRBJ2-1
v_gene: TRBV7-2
abundance: few
CDR3nt: TGTGCCAGCAGCTTAACCCAAGGGGAGAATGAGCAGTTCTTC
CDR3aa: CASSLTQGENEQFF

d_gene: -
j_gene: TRBJ2-2
v_gene: TRBV5-4
abundance: -
CDR3nt: TGTGCCAGCAGCTTGGACAGTCGAAGGACACTTTCCGGGGAGCTGTTTTTT
CDR3aa: CASSLDSRRTLSGELFF

d_gene: -
j_gene: TRBJ1-2
v_gene: TRBV6-6
abundance: few
CDR3nt: TGTGCCAGCAGTACCGACAGTTTAGGTGGCTACACCTTC
CDR3aa: CASSTDSLGGYTF

d_gene: TRBD2
j_gene: TRBJ2-1
v_gene: TRBV5-6
abundance: -
CDR3nt: TGTGCCAGCAGCCCGCCTATGACTAGCGGCACCCTCCCCCTCGAGCAGTTCTTC
CDR3aa: CASSPPMTSGTLPLEQFF

d_gene: -
j_gene: TRBJ1-2
v_gene: TRBV29-1
abundance: -
CDR3nt: TGCAGCGTGTTAACAGGGAACGGCTACACCTTC
CDR3aa: CSVLTGNGYTF

d_gene: -
j_gene: TRBJ1-1
v_gene: TRBV5-5
abundance: -
CDR3nt: TGTGCCAGCAGCCCGGGAGCAGGGTCCGCTGAAGCTTTCTTT
CDR3aa: CASSPGAGSAEAFF

d_gene: -
j_gene: TRBJ2-3
v_gene: TRBV29-1
abundance: few
CDR3nt: TGCAGCGTTCAAGGGGGGGGGATAGATACGCAGTATTTT
CDR3aa: CSVQGGGIDTQYF

d_gene: -
j_gene: TRBJ1-1
v_gene: TRBV6-2/TRBV6-3
abundance: once
CDR3nt: TGTGCCAGCAGTTACGGGCTGGCGAACACTGAAGCTTTCTTT
CDR3aa: CASSYGLANTEAFF

d_gene: TRBD1
j_gene: TRBJ2-5
v_gene: TRBV12-3/TRBV12-4
abundance: -
CDR3nt: TGTGCCAGCAGTTTATACCCATTGACAGGGGGCGAAGAGACCCAGTACTTC
CDR3aa: CASSLYPLTGGEETQYF

d_gene: TRBD1
j_gene: TRBJ1-4
v_gene: TRBV12-3/TRBV12-4
abundance: -
CDR3nt: TGTGCCAGCAAGGGTTTAAGGGGGCTCACTAATGAAAAACTGTTTTTT
CDR3aa: CASKGLRGLTNEKLFF

d_gene: TRBD1
j_gene: TRBJ1-2
v_gene: TRBV27
abundance: -
CDR3nt: TGTGCCAGCAGTACACTACCTCCAGGGGGATCTAACTATGGCTACACCTTC
CDR3aa: CASSTLPPGGSNYGYTF

d_gene: -
j_gene: TRBJ1-5
v_gene: TRBV12-3/TRBV12-4
abundance: -
CDR3nt: TGTGCCAGCAGTTTAAGGGTAGGACAGCCCCAGCATTTT
CDR3aa: CASSLRVGQPQHF

d_gene: -
j_gene: TRBJ2-3
v_gene: TRBV10-3
abundance: -
CDR3nt: TGTGCCATCAGCCTCACACAGGGCACAGATACGCAGTATTTT
CDR3aa: CAISLTQGTDTQYF

d_gene: -
j_gene: TRBJ1-4
v_gene: TRBV7-2
abundance: -
CDR3nt: TGTGCCAGCAGCTACCCAGGGAGGCCACTGTTTTTT
CDR3aa: CASSYPGRPLFF

d_gene: TRBD2
j_gene: TRBJ2-1
v_gene: TRBV10-3
abundance: few
CDR3nt: TGTGCCATATGGAAGGGGACTAGCGGGGGCTCCTACAATGAGCAGTTCTTC
CDR3aa: CAIWKGTSGGSYNEQFF

d_gene: -
j_gene: TRBJ2-1
v_gene: TRBV6-5
abundance: few
CDR3nt: TGTGCCAGCAGTTACCGTCGTAACTACAATGAGCAGTTCTTC
CDR3aa: CASSYRRNYNEQFF

d_gene: -
j_gene: TRBJ2-1
v_gene: TRBV20-1
abundance: -
CDR3nt: TGCAGTGCGTGGCTGACCCGGGAAAATGAGCAGTTCTTC
CDR3aa: CSAWLTRENEQFF

d_gene: -
j_gene: TRBJ1-2
v_gene: TRBV18
abundance: -
CDR3nt: TGTGCCAGCTCACCACGGGCCTATGGCTACACCTTC
CDR3aa: CASSPRAYGYTF

d_gene: -
j_gene: TRBJ1-2
v_gene: TRBV6-1
abundance: -
CDR3nt: TGTGCCAGCAGTGAGGTGGGGGGCGAACTGAATGGCTACACCTTC
CDR3aa: CASSEVGGELNGYTF

d_gene: -
j_gene: TRBJ1-5
v_gene: TRBV30
abundance: -
CDR3nt: TGTGCCTGGAGCGCCGGGGCCAGGGACAATCAGCCCCAGCATTTT
CDR3aa: CAWSAGARDNQPQHF

d_gene: TRBD2
j_gene: TRBJ2-1
v_gene: TRBV5-1
abundance: few
CDR3nt: TGCGCCAGCAGCCCCGGGGCTAGCGGGAGTAAAGTCAATGAGCAGTTCTTC
CDR3aa: CASSPGASGSKVNEQFF

d_gene: TRBD1
j_gene: TRBJ1-6
v_gene: TRBV7-2
abundance: -
CDR3nt: TGTGCCAGCAACCGGGACAGAACCGGGCCCCTCCACTTT
CDR3aa: CASNRDRTGPLHF

d_gene: TRBD1
j_gene: TRBJ2-2
v_gene: TRBV27
abundance: few
CDR3nt: TGTGCCAGCAGTCGAGGGGGCAGGAACACCGGGGAGCTGTTTTTT
CDR3aa: CASSRGGRNTGELFF

d_gene: -
j_gene: TRBJ1-3
v_gene: TRBV4-2
abundance: -
CDR3nt: TGTGCCAGCAGCCTTACAGGAAGAGACGGAAACACCATATATTTT
CDR3aa: CASSLTGRDGNTIYF

d_gene: TRBD2
j_gene: TRBJ2-1
v_gene: TRBV9
abundance: -
CDR3nt: TGTGCCAGCAGCGTTTCCGGGACTAGCCACAATGAGCAGTTCTTC
CDR3aa: CASSVSGTSHNEQFF

d_gene: TRBD1
j_gene: TRBJ1-1
v_gene: TRBV9
abundance: -
CDR3nt: TGTGCCAGCAGCGTATCAGTCAGGGGGCTCGGGACTGAAGCTTTCTTT
CDR3aa: CASSVSVRGLGTEAFF

d_gene: -
j_gene: TRBJ1-2
v_gene: TRBV27
abundance: -
CDR3nt: TGTGCCAGCAGTTTATCGTACTCGCTGACTGACAACTATGGCTACACCTTC
CDR3aa: CASSLSYSLTDNYGYTF

d_gene: TRBD2
j_gene: TRBJ2-2
v_gene: TRBV20-1
abundance: -
CDR3nt: TGCAGTGCTAGAGTGGGGGGGACGGCGAACACCGGGGAGCTGTTTTTT
CDR3aa: CSARVGGTANTGELFF

d_gene: TRBD2
j_gene: TRBJ2-3
v_gene: TRBV7-2
abundance: few
CDR3nt: TGTGCCAGCAGCTCTTTGGGAGGGCCTGGAGATACGCAGTATTTT
CDR3aa: CASSSLGGPGDTQYF

d_gene: TRBD1
j_gene: TRBJ1-5
v_gene: TRBV6-5
abundance: -
CDR3nt: TGTGCCAGCAGTCTACAGGGGAGTGGCAATCAGCCCCAGCATTTT
CDR3aa: CASSLQGSGNQPQHF

d_gene: -
j_gene: TRBJ2-2
v_gene: TRBV20-1
abundance: few
CDR3nt: TGCAGTGCTGGATCGAACGGGGACGCCGGGGAGCTGTTTTTT
CDR3aa: CSAGSNGDAGELFF

d_gene: -
j_gene: TRBJ1-1
v_gene: TRBV5-1
abundance: -
CDR3nt: TGCGCCAGCACGCCCGATCCGGGGCTGGAAACTGAAGCTTTCTTT
CDR3aa: CASTPDPGLETEAFF

d_gene: TRBD1
j_gene: TRBJ1-5
v_gene: TRBV7-9
abundance: -
CDR3nt: TGTGCCAGCAGCCCCCAGGGGGCCAACAATCAGCCCCAGCATTTT
CDR3aa: CASSPQGANNQPQHF

d_gene: TRBD1
j_gene: TRBJ1-5
v_gene: TRBV7-8
abundance: -
CDR3nt: TGTGCCAGCAGCTCCGGGACAGGGGGCGATCAGCCCCAGCATTTT
CDR3aa: CASSSGTGGDQPQHF

d_gene: -
j_gene: TRBJ1-1
v_gene: TRBV20-1
abundance: many
CDR3nt: TGCAGTGCTAGAGTATTCGAGGACACTGAAGCTTTCTTT
CDR3aa: CSARVFEDTEAFF

d_gene: -
j_gene: TRBJ2-5
v_gene: TRBV29-1
abundance: -
CDR3nt: TGCAGCGTGTGGACAGATCCAAAGACCCAGTACTTC
CDR3aa: CSVWTDPKTQYF

d_gene: -
j_gene: TRBJ2-7
v_gene: TRBV7-9
abundance: few
CDR3nt: TGTGCCAGCAGCTACCAGGCGCACTCCTACGAGCAGTACTTC
CDR3aa: CASSYQAHSYEQYF

d_gene: TRBD1
j_gene: TRBJ1-6
v_gene: TRBV10-3
abundance: few
CDR3nt: TGTGCCATCAGTGAAAGACCGGGACAGGATAATTCACCCCTCCACTTT
CDR3aa: CAISERPGQDNSPLHF